This TCR beta chain was captured by sequencing in a study of radiotherapy plus CTLA-4 blockade in lung cancer. Focal radiation plus CTLA-4 blockade with ipilimumab was given to patients with chemo-refractory metastatic non-small-cell lung cancer. Some clones are missing from TCRdb's copy, which holds only in-frame ones; the method was immunoSEQ multiplex PCR. The sample has roughly 66,000 clones; around four fifths are singletons. Germline V gives CDR1 SGHTA, CDR2 FQGNSA. J was trimmed by 10 bases and V by 2 bases; bases with no gene match: 5. The CDR3 sequence is 16 residues long. The source is a human donor with non-small cell lung cancer who had a partial response to radiotherapy plus ipilimumab. Sequencing was performed on peripheral blood, taken from a patient treated with radiotherapy plus ipilimumab. The J gene is TRBJ2-1, the V gene TRBV7-2; 16 nucleotides match TRBD2. The chain's CDR3 is CASSLPGLAGGMEQFF. The CDR3 nucleotides are TGTGCCAGCAGCTTACCGGGACTAGCGGGAGGGATGGAGCAGTTCTTC.